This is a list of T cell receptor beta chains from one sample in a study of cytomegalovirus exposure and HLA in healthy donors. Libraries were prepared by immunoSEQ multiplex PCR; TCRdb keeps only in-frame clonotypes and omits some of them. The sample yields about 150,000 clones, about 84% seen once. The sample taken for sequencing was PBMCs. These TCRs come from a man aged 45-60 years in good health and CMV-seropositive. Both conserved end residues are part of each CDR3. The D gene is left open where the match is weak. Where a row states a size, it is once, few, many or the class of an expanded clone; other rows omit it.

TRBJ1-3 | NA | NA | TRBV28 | TGTGCCAGCAGTTTATGGGGCCCTGGGTCAGGGTCAGGAAACACCATATATTTT | CASSLWGPGSGSGNTIYF
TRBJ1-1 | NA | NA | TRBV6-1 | TGTGCCAGCAGTGAAGGAGGAAAACGGAGGAACACTGAAGCTTTCTTT | CASSEGGKRRNTEAFF
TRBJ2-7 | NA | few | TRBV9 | TGTGCCAGCAGCGTCCGGGACTCTCTTTCCTACGAGCAGTACTTC | CASSVRDSLSYEQYF
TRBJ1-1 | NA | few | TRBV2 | TGTGCCAGCAGTGACAAACGGGGGAACACTGAAGCTTTCTTT | CASSDKRGNTEAFF
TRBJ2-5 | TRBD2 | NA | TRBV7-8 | TGTGCCAGCAGCTTAAGGCCCGGGACTAGCAAAGAGACCCAGTACTTC | CASSLRPGTSKETQYF
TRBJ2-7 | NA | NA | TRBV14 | TGTGCCAGCAGCCAAGATCGGCGGCAGACCTACGAGCAGTACTTC | CASSQDRRQTYEQYF
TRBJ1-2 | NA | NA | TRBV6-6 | TGTGCCAGCAGTTACGGGGGCACCCAAGCTAACTATGGCTACACCTTC | CASSYGGTQANYGYTF
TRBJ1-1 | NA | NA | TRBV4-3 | TGCGCCAGCACCCGGGGGGGGTGGAACACTGAAGCTTTCTTT | CASTRGGWNTEAFF
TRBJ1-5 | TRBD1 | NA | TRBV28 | TGTGCCAGCAGGTCGCGGGACAGGGGGCAGCCCCAGCATTTT | CASRSRDRGQPQHF
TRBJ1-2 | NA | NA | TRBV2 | TGTGCCAGCAGTGAAAGAAAACAGTTTGGCTACACCTTC | CASSERKQFGYTF
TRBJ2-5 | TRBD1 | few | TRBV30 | TGTGCCTGGAGTCGGGGGACAGGGGGGAAAGAGACCCAGTACTTC | CAWSRGTGGKETQYF
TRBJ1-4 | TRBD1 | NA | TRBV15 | TGTGCTACCAGCAGAGATGGGACAGGGAAAAATGAAAAACTGTTTTTT | CATSRDGTGKNEKLFF
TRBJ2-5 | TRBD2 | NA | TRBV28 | TGTGCCAGCAGCTCGTTAGCTAGCGGGGGGGCCTTAGGCGAGACCCAGTACTTC | CASSSLASGGALGETQYF
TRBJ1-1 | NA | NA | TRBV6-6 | TGTGCCAGCAGTTACTCTGCGGACCTCGCGGGGGAAGCTTTCTTT | CASSYSADLAGEAFF
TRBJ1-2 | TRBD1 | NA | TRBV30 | TGTGCCTGGGAGGGACAGGGGACCTATGGCTACACCTTC | CAWEGQGTYGYTF
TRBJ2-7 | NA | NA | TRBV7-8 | TGTGCCAGCAGCTTTAGTCGGGACGAGCAGTACTTC | CASSFSRDEQYF
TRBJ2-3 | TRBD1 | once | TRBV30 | TGTGCCTGGAGTGTAGGACAGGGGGAGGAGGCCACAGATACGCAGTATTTT | CAWSVGQGEEATDTQYF
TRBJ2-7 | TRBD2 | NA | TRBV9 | TGTGCCAGCAGCCCACGAGCGGGAGATTCCTACGAGCAGTACTTC | CASSPRAGDSYEQYF
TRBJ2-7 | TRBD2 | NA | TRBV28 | TGTGCCAGCAGTCTTTCTACTAGCGGGACCTACGAGCAGTACTTC | CASSLSTSGTYEQYF
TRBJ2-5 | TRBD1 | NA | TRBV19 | TGTGCCAGTAGTTATCGGACAGGTTCGGAGACCCAGTACTTC | CASSYRTGSETQYF
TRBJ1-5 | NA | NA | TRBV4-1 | TGCGCCAGCGGGGGGGGGACGGGTAGCAATCAGCCCCAGCATTTT | CASGGGTGSNQPQHF
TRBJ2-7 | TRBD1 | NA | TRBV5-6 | TGTGCCAGCAGCTTACGGGACAGCTACGAGCAGTACTTC | CASSLRDSYEQYF